Listed below are T cell receptor beta chains from one sample, sequenced in a study of blood T cell repertoires in COVID-19. Produced via immunoSEQ multiplex PCR; TCRdb's table is partial and in-frame only. The data show about 380,000 clones, 81% seen once. The sequencing input was peripheral blood. Every receptor here comes from a human donor with acute or convalescent COVID-19. The donor label of this sample is uncertain. Each CDR3 is given with its conserved first and last residue. Fields, in order: J gene, V gene, D gene, clone size, CDR3 length, CDR3 protein. The D gene is left open where the match is weak. Clone size appears in some rows only: once, few, many, or a class for an expanded clone.

j_call: TRBJ2-1
v_call: TRBV28
d_call: TRBD2
clone_size: .
cdr3_length: 16
cdr3_aa: CASGTSGLSSYNEQFF

j_call: TRBJ2-7
v_call: TRBV30
d_call: .
clone_size: .
cdr3_length: 18
cdr3_aa: CAWSVVIGGTVPLYEQYF

j_call: TRBJ2-7
v_call: TRBV12-3/TRBV12-4
d_call: TRBD1
clone_size: .
cdr3_length: 13
cdr3_aa: CASRGQGAYEQYF

j_call: TRBJ2-1
v_call: TRBV28
d_call: TRBD2
clone_size: .
cdr3_length: 15
cdr3_aa: CASSLAGGWSNEQFF

j_call: TRBJ1-1
v_call: TRBV11-2
d_call: .
clone_size: .
cdr3_length: 14
cdr3_aa: CASSSGRGNTEAFF

j_call: TRBJ1-4
v_call: TRBV15
d_call: .
clone_size: .
cdr3_length: 15
cdr3_aa: CATSRAVQGNEKLFF

j_call: TRBJ2-1
v_call: TRBV4-1
d_call: TRBD2
clone_size: once
cdr3_length: 16
cdr3_aa: CASSQDRGVRSGEQFF

j_call: TRBJ2-1
v_call: TRBV11-2
d_call: .
clone_size: few
cdr3_length: 15
cdr3_aa: CASSSEHRAPDEQFF

j_call: TRBJ2-7
v_call: TRBV5-1
d_call: .
clone_size: many
cdr3_length: 16
cdr3_aa: CASSRGPASGYYEQYF

j_call: TRBJ2-3
v_call: TRBV6-1
d_call: TRBD1
clone_size: .
cdr3_length: 16
cdr3_aa: CASNEGQGKMADTQYF

j_call: TRBJ2-7
v_call: TRBV2
d_call: .
clone_size: .
cdr3_length: 11
cdr3_aa: CASMRDYEQYF

j_call: TRBJ2-5
v_call: TRBV30
d_call: TRBD2
clone_size: once
cdr3_length: 18
cdr3_aa: CAWSVELAGVRLRETQYF

j_call: TRBJ1-6
v_call: TRBV7-9
d_call: .
clone_size: .
cdr3_length: 15
cdr3_aa: CASSSAGRGNSPLHF

j_call: TRBJ2-5
v_call: TRBV5-1
d_call: TRBD1
clone_size: .
cdr3_length: 15
cdr3_aa: CASSQDRGVSETQYF

j_call: TRBJ2-2
v_call: TRBV4-1
d_call: .
clone_size: .
cdr3_length: 18
cdr3_aa: CASSQDPLRISDTGELFF

j_call: TRBJ1-1
v_call: TRBV2
d_call: .
clone_size: .
cdr3_length: 13
cdr3_aa: CASSTGWNTEAFF

j_call: TRBJ1-1
v_call: TRBV30
d_call: .
clone_size: .
cdr3_length: 12
cdr3_aa: CARKRVGTEAFF

j_call: TRBJ2-7
v_call: TRBV7-9
d_call: TRBD1
clone_size: .
cdr3_length: 17
cdr3_aa: CASSTRDPQGRPYEQYF

j_call: TRBJ1-5
v_call: TRBV27
d_call: .
clone_size: .
cdr3_length: 15
cdr3_aa: CASSYRGLGNQPQHF

j_call: TRBJ2-3
v_call: TRBV6-5
d_call: .
clone_size: .
cdr3_length: 14
cdr3_aa: CASSLAPILYTQYF

j_call: TRBJ1-1
v_call: TRBV2
d_call: .
clone_size: .
cdr3_length: 14
cdr3_aa: CASGGFLMNTEAFF

j_call: TRBJ1-6
v_call: TRBV7-6
d_call: .
clone_size: .
cdr3_length: 16
cdr3_aa: CASSLGPGGPTSPLHF

j_call: TRBJ1-5
v_call: TRBV5-5
d_call: .
clone_size: .
cdr3_length: 18
cdr3_aa: CASSVRTVANSGNQPQHF

j_call: TRBJ2-7
v_call: TRBV27
d_call: TRBD1
clone_size: .
cdr3_length: 17
cdr3_aa: CASSLGPPGQGVHEQYF

j_call: TRBJ2-7
v_call: TRBV19
d_call: .
clone_size: .
cdr3_length: 14
cdr3_aa: CASSDQGGFDEQYF

j_call: TRBJ2-7
v_call: TRBV19
d_call: TRBD1
clone_size: .
cdr3_length: 15
cdr3_aa: CASSHGRGQAHEQYF

j_call: TRBJ2-5
v_call: TRBV11-2
d_call: .
clone_size: .
cdr3_length: 15
cdr3_aa: CASSFGTGVQETQYF

j_call: TRBJ2-7
v_call: TRBV6-5
d_call: .
clone_size: .
cdr3_length: 15
cdr3_aa: CASSYSRTGVSEQYF